The text below deals with one TCR beta chain. As yet, its antigen is unknown. The sample comes from a study of shared clonotypes between healthy human individuals. The study, taken as a whole, reports: A small donor pool kept down the genetic and exposure-history diversity that was represented. Sampling was confined to blood; repertoires within tissues likely differ.

Sorted-subset replicate PCRs used 150 to 200 ng DNA, 30,000 or so T cell genomes. The data were produced by immunoSEQ multiplex PCR, yet TCRdb's version contains in-frame clones alone and is incomplete. The sample shows about 1.5 million clones, 98% of them seen only once. J lost 3 bases, V lost 6 bases, and 10 bases had no gene match. Germline-derived CDR1 and CDR2 are MDHEN and SYDVKM. The CDR3 is 15 residues long. The J gene is TRBJ2-7, the V gene TRBV28; 8 nucleotides line up with TRBD1. Sequencing was performed on naive CD4+ T cells sorted from blood. Subset described: CD45RA+ positively selected. The sequence derives from a man between 25 and 39 years old in good health. The CDR3 coding sequence is TGTGCCAGCAGGACCCTCGGGACAGGAGTCTACGAGCAGTACTTC. Protein sequence: CASRTLGTGVYEQYF.